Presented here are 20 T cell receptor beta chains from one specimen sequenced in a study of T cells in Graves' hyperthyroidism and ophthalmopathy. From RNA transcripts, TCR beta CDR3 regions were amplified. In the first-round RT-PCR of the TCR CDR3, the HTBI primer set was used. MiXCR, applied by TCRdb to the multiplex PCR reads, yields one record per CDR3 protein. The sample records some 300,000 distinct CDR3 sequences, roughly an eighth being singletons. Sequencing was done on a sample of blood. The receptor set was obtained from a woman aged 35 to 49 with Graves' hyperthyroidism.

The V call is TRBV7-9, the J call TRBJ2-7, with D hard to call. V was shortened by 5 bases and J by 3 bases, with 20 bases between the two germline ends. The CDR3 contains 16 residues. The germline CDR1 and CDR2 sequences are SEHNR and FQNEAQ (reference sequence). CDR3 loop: CASSLDSPLRSYEQYF. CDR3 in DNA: TGTGCCAGCAGCCTTGACTCGCCCCTTAGAAGCTACGAGCAGTACTTC.

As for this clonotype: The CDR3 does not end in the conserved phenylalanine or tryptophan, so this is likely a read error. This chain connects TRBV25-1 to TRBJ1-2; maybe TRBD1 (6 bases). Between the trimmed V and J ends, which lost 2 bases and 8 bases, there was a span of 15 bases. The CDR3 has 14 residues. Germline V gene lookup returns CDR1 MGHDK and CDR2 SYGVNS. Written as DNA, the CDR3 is TGTGCCAGCAGTGAAGCCGGGGGCTGGGACGGCTACACCCTC. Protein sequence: CASSEAGGWDGYTL.

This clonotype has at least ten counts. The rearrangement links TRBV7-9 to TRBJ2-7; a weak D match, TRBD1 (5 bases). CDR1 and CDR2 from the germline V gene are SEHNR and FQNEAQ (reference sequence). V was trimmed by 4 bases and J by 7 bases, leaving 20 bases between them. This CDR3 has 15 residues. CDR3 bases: TGTGCCAGCAGCTCCCCCCAGGGCCTCACCCCGGAGCAGTACTTC. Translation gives CASSSPQGLTPEQYF. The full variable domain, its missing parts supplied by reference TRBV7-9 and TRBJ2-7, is DTGVSQNPRHKITKRGQNVTFRCDPISEHNRLYWYRQTLGQGPEFLTYFQNEAQLEKSRLLSDRFSAERPKGSFSTLEIQRTEQGDSAMYLCASSSPQGLTPEQYFGPGTRLTVT.

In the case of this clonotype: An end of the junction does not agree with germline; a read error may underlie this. DNA of the CDR3: TGTGCTAGCAGCTTAGCGTTGGAAGATACGCAGTATTTT. Its translation: CASSLALEDTQYF. The chain joins TRBV7-7 to TRBJ2-3; maybe TRBD2 (5 bases). Germline CDR1 is SSHAT and CDR2 is FNYEAQ (reference sequence). This CDR3 is built from 13 residues.

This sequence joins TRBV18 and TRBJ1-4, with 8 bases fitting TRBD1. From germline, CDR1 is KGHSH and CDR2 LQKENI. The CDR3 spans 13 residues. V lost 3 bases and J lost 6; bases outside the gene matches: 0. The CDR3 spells CASSPGQDEKLFF. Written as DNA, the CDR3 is TGTGCCAGCTCACCGGGACAGGATGAAAAACTGTTTTTT. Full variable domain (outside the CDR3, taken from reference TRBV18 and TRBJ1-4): NAGVMQNPRHLVRRRGQEARLRCSPMKGHSHVYWYRQLPEEGLKFMVYLQKENIIDESGMPKERFSAEFPKEGPSILRIQQVVRGDSAAYFCASSPGQDEKLFFGSGTQLSVL.

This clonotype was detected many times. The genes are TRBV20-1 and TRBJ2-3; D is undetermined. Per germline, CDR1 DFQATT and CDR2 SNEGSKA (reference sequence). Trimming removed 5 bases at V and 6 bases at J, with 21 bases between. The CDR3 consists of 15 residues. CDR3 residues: CSAQAPDPGRDTQYF. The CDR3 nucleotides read TGCAGTGCTCAAGCCCCGGACCCGGGTCGGGATACGCAGTATTTT.

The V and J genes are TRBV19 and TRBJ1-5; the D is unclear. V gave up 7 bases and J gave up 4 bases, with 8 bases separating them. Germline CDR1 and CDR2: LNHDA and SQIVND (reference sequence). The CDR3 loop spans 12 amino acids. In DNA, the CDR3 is TGTGCCAGTAAGGACTGGAATCAGCCCCAGCATTTT. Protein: CASKDWNQPQHF. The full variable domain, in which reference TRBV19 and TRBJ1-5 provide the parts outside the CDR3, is DGGITQSPKYLFRKEGQNVTLSCEQNLNHDAMYWYRQDPGQGLRLIYYSQIVNDFQKGDIAEGYSVSREKKESFPLTVTSAQKNPTAFYLCASKDWNQPQHFGDGTRLSIL.

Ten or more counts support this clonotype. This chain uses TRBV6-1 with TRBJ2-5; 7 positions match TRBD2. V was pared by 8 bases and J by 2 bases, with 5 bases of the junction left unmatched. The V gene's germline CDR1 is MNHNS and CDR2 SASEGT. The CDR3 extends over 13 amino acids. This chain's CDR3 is CASSSGSQETQYF. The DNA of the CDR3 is TGTGCCAGCTCTAGCGGTTCTCAAGAGACCCAGTACTTC.

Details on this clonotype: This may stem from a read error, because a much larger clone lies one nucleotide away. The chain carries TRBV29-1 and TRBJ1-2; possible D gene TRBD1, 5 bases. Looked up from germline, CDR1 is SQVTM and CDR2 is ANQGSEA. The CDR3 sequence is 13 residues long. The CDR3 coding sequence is TGCAGCGTGACACGTTTGGGACCCTATGGCTACGCCTTC. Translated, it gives CSVTRLGPYGYAF.

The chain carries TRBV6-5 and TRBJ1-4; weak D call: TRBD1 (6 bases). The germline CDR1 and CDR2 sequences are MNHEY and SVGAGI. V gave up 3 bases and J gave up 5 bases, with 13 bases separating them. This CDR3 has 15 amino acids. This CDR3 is CASSYPDRWNEKLFF. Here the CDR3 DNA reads TGTGCCAGCAGTTATCCCGACAGGTGGAATGAAAAACTGTTTTTT.

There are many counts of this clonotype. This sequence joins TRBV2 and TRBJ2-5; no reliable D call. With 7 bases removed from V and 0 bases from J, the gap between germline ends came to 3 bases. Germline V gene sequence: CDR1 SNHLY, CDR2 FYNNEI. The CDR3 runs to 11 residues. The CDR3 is CASKYQETQYF. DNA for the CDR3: TGTGCCAGCAAATACCAAGAGACCCAGTACTTC.

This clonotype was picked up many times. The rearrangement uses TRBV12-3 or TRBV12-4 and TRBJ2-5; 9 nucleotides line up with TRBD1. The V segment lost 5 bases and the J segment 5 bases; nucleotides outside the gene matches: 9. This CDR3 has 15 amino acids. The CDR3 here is CASSRTAQGAETQYF. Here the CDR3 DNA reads TGTGCCAGCAGTCGTACGGCACAGGGGGCCGAGACCCAGTACTTC.

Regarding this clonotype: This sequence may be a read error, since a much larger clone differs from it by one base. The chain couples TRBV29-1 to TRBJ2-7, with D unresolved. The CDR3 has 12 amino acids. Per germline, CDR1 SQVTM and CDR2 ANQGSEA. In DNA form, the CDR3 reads TGCAGCGTTGCCGGCAACTCCTACGGGCAGTACTTC. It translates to CSVAGNSYGQYF.

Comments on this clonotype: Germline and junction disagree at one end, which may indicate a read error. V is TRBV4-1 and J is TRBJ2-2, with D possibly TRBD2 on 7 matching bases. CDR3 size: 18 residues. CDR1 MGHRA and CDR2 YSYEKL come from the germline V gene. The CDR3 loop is CVSSQDVRGAKGTGELFF. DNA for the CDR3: TGCGTCAGCAGCCAAGACGTACGGGGGGCGAAGGGCACCGGGGAGCTGTTTTTT.

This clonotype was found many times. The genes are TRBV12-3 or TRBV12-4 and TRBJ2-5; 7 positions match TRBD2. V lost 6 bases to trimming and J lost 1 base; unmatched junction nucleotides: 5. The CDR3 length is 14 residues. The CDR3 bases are TGTGCCAGCAGAGGGAGGGGCGCCCAAGAGACCCAGTACTTC. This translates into CASRGRGAQETQYF.

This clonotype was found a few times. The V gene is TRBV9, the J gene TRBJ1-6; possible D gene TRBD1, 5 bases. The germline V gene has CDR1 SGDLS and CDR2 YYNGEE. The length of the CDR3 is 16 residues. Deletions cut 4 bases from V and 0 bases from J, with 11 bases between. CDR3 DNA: TGTGCCAGCAGCCCGCTGGGGGGCTCCTATAATTCACCCCTCCACTTT. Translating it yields CASSPLGGSYNSPLHF.

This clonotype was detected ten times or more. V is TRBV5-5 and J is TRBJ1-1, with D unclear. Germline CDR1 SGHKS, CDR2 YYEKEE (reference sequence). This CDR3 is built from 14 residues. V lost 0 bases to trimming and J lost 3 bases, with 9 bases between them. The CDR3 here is CASSLGRQYTEAFF. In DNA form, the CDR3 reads TGTGCCAGCAGCTTGGGAAGGCAGTACACTGAAGCTTTCTTT.

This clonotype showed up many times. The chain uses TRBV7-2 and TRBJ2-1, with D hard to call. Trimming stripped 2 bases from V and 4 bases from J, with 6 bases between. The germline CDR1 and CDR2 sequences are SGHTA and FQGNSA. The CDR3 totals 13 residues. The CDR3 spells CASSLQGYNEQFF. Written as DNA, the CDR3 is TGTGCCAGCAGCTTACAAGGTTACAATGAGCAGTTCTTC.

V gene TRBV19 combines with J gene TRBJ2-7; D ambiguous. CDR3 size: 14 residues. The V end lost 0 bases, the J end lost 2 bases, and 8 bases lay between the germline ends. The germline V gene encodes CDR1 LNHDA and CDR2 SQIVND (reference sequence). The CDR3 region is CASSIELGTYEQYF. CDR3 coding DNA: TGTGCCAGTAGTATAGAATTAGGAACCTACGAGCAGTACTTC.

CDR3 bases: TGTGCCAGCAGCCGCTTCGGGGAAGAGACCCAGTACTTC. Translating it yields CASSRFGEETQYF. V usage is TRBV5-5 and J usage is TRBJ2-5; D might be TRBD2 (5 bases). This CDR3 has 13 residues. Germline CDR1 reads SGHKS; CDR2 reads YYEKEE (reference sequence). The V gene lost 4 bases and the J gene lost 3 bases, with 10 bases spanning the gap.